Presented here are 24 T cell receptor beta chains from one specimen sequenced in a study of cytomegalovirus exposure and HLA in healthy donors. 60 Vbeta and 13 Jbeta primers were used in PCR. TCRdb keeps only in-frame clones here, not all; method: immunoSEQ multiplex PCR. The data hold roughly 80,000 clones, with about four fifths observed a single time. The sample was PBMCs. The receptors shown here come from a woman under 40 in good health and CMV-seronegative.

This clone was counted a single time. V is TRBV9 and J is TRBJ2-6, with 7 bases identical to TRBD2. CDR1 and CDR2 (germline): SGDLS, YYNGEE. The trim removed 0 bases at V and 0 bases at J, leaving 3 bases unmatched. The CDR3 is made up of 17 amino acids. CDR3 in DNA: TGTGCCAGCAGCGTAGCCGGCGGGAGCTCTGGGGCCAACGTCCTGACTTTC. This translates into CASSVAGGSSGANVLTF.

CDR3 amino acids: CASSTAQSTNTEAFF. The CDR3, as DNA: TGCGCCAGCAGCACGGCACAGTCCACGAACACTGAAGCTTTCTTT. The chain employs TRBV5-1 and TRBJ1-1; no firm D call. Trimming shortened V by 4 bases and J by 1 base, and 14 bases separated the two germline ends. Germline V gene sequence: CDR1 SGHRS, CDR2 YFSETQ. The CDR3 has 15 amino acids.

The rearrangement uses TRBV30 and TRBJ1-2; D is perhaps TRBD1 (6 bases). CDR3 size: 16 residues. Per the germline V gene, CDR1 is GTSNPN and CDR2 is SVGIG (reference sequence). Trimming left V 2 bases short and J 1 base short, with 17 bases between. CDR3: CAWSQPGHRINYGYTF. The DNA of the CDR3 is TGTGCCTGGAGTCAGCCGGGACACCGTATTAACTATGGCTACACCTTC.

A few counts support this clone. The rearrangement links TRBV6-1 to TRBJ1-1; D remains ambiguous. Looked up from germline, CDR1 is MNHNS and CDR2 is SASEGT. The CDR3 spans 15 residues. Between the trimmed V and J ends, which lost 5 bases and 2 bases, there was a span of 15 bases. The CDR3: CASSRLQFKNTEAFF. DNA of the CDR3: TGTGCCAGCAGTAGGTTACAGTTTAAAAACACTGAAGCTTTCTTT.

The chain employs TRBV27 and TRBJ2-7; TRBD1 aligns across 9 bases. This CDR3 region has 16 residues. Germline-derived CDR1 and CDR2 are MNHEY and SMNVEV (reference sequence). Trimming removed 4 bases from V and 1 base from J; junction bases left unmatched: 8. CDR3 sequence reads: CASSSSGTGFSYEQYF. The DNA for the CDR3 is TGTGCCAGCAGTTCAAGTGGGACAGGGTTTTCCTACGAGCAGTACTTC.

The chain joins TRBV29-1 to TRBJ1-1; tentatively, D is TRBD1 (6 bases). V was pared by 6 bases and J by 5 bases, with 19 bases between. Germline lookup yields CDR1 SQVTM and CDR2 ANQGSEA. CDR3 length: 14 amino acids. The CDR3 reads CSVSTGPGVTEAFF. The CDR3 nucleotides are TGCAGCGTGTCCACAGGGCCCGGAGTGACTGAAGCTTTCTTT.

The V and J genes are TRBV10-2 and TRBJ2-7; a possible D gene is TRBD2 (6 bases). The V gene lost 8 bases and the J gene lost 5 bases, with 25 bases spanning the gap. Per the germline V gene, CDR1 is WSHSY and CDR2 is SAAADI. The length of the CDR3 is 16 residues. CDR3 coding DNA: TGCGCCAGCTGCGCCGGAGCAAGACTAGATCGGAACGAGCAGTACTTC. Translated, it gives CASCAGARLDRNEQYF.

J is TRBJ2-7 and V is TRBV6-5; 11 bases are a match to TRBD2. CDR1 is MNHEY, CDR2 SVGAGI, per germline. This CDR3 comprises 14 residues. The J segment lost 7 bases and the V segment lost 6 bases, leaving 8 bases of the junction unmatched. The DNA for the CDR3 is TGTGCCAGCAGAAGGGGAGTAGCGGGAGGGGAGCAGTACTTC. This sequence encodes CASRRGVAGGEQYF.

V is TRBV30 and J is TRBJ1-2, with 7 bases matching TRBD1. The trim removed 1 base at V and 5 bases at J, leaving 7 bases unmatched. Per the germline V gene, CDR1 is GTSNPN and CDR2 is SVGIG (reference sequence). The CDR3 length is 14 residues. The CDR3, as DNA: TGTGCCTGGAGTGGCAGGGACAGAATTTATGGCTACACCTTC. The encoded protein is CAWSGRDRIYGYTF.

This clone has a single count. The V call is TRBV5-1, the J call TRBJ2-7; TRBD1 is a possible D gene (5 bases). This CDR3 contains 14 residues. Germline V gene lookup returns CDR1 SGHRS and CDR2 YFSETQ. Trimming cost V 0 bases and J 3 bases, with 10 bases left between them. The CDR3 reads CASSLVLTGYEQYF. The CDR3 bases are TGCGCCAGCAGCTTGGTCCTCACAGGCTACGAGCAGTACTTC. Full variable domain (outside the CDR3, taken from reference TRBV5-1 and TRBJ2-7): KAGVTQTPRYLIKTRGQQVTLSCSPISGHRSVSWYQQTPGQGLQFLFEYFSETQRNKGNFPGRFSGRQFSNSRSEMNVSTLELGDSALYLCASSLVLTGYEQYFGPGTRLTVT.

This clone occurred once. This sequence joins TRBV5-1 and TRBJ2-3; 7 nucleotides line up with TRBD1. The CDR3 is 15 amino acids. J gave up 1 base and V 3 bases, and 5 bases lay outside the gene matches. CDR1 SGHRS and CDR2 YFSETQ come from the germline V gene. The CDR3 DNA sequence: TGCGCCAGCAGCTCGAAGGGGACAGGCACAGATACGCAGTATTTT. Residues: CASSSKGTGTDTQYF.

This clone came up a few times. V and J are TRBV5-6 and TRBJ1-5; tentative D call: TRBD1 (6 bases). V gave up 4 bases and J gave up 4 bases, with 18 bases separating them. Germline-derived CDR1 and CDR2 are SGHDT and YYEEEE. The CDR3 runs to 16 residues. CDR3 residues: CASSRGGRGFNQPQHF. The CDR3 DNA is TGTGCCAGCAGCCGAGGGGGGAGGGGTTTTAATCAGCCCCAGCATTTT.

The CDR3 DNA reads as TGTGCCATCTCCCGGGGGGCGGGATCGGGGAATGAGCAGTTCTTC. It specifies CAISRGAGSGNEQFF. This chain connects TRBV6-1 to TRBJ2-1, with a possible D match to TRBD2 (7 bases). Trimming pared 10 bases from V and 7 bases from J, leaving 23 bases between. The CDR3 sequence is 15 residues long. Per germline, CDR1 MNHNS and CDR2 SASEGT.

The chain couples TRBV9 to TRBJ2-3, with 13 bases identical to TRBD2. The CDR3 has 16 residues. V shed 2 bases and J 2 bases; nucleotides not matched to a gene: 2. CDR1 is SGDLS, CDR2 YYNGEE, per germline. The CDR3 sequence is CASSVGTSGTTDTQYF. DNA of the CDR3: TGTGCCAGCAGCGTGGGGACTAGCGGGACCACAGATACGCAGTATTTT.

This clone showed up just a few times. This chain links TRBV19 with TRBJ2-7; D may be TRBD1 (6 bases). The CDR3 has 14 amino acids. V lost 5 bases to trimming and J lost 5 bases, with 16 bases between them. The V gene's germline CDR1 is LNHDA and CDR2 SQIVND (reference sequence). The CDR3 DNA reads TGTGCCAGTAGTTCCCGCCGGGACACGGACGAGCAGTACTTC. Its translation: CASSSRRDTDEQYF.

The J gene is TRBJ2-1, the V gene TRBV4-2; 10 positions match TRBD2. CDR1 LGHNA and CDR2 YNFKEQ come from the germline V gene. Trimming at V came to 5 bases and at J to 2 bases, leaving 3 bases not matched to a gene. CDR3 length: 15 residues. The DNA for the CDR3 is TGTGCCAGCAGCGCTACTAGCGGGACCTACAATGAGCAGTTCTTC. This encodes CASSATSGTYNEQFF.

V gene TRBV18 combines with J gene TRBJ2-7; maybe TRBD1 (5 bases). Trimming took 1 base from V and 1 from J, leaving 11 bases between them. Germline CDR1 KGHSH, CDR2 LQKENI. The CDR3 loop spans 15 amino acids. The CDR3 spells CASSPRDRNSYEQYF. Written as DNA, the CDR3 is TGTGCCAGCTCACCACGTGACAGAAATTCCTACGAGCAGTACTTC.

V usage is TRBV18 and J usage is TRBJ1-1, with D hard to call. V lost 6 bases and J 5 bases, leaving 13 bases between the germline ends. The CDR3 contains 13 residues. Per germline, CDR1 KGHSH and CDR2 LQKENI. The CDR3 bases are TGTGCCAGCTCGCACTCACGGGGAACTGAAGCTTTCTTT. Encoded protein: CASSHSRGTEAFF.

This chain joins TRBV19 and TRBJ1-5; 9 nucleotides agree with TRBD1. The CDR3 extends over 15 amino acids. Germline CDR1 reads LNHDA; CDR2 reads SQIVND (reference sequence). J lost 8 bases, V lost 3 bases, and 8 bases had no gene match. In DNA, the CDR3 is TGTGCCAGTAGTATTGGGGACAGGGCGGGGGAGCCCCAGCATTTT. Translation gives CASSIGDRAGEPQHF.

The chain carries TRBV19 and TRBJ1-5, with D maybe TRBD1 (5 bases). This CDR3 is built from 12 residues. CDR1 is LNHDA, CDR2 SQIVND, per germline (reference sequence). Trimming shortened V by 6 bases and J by 6 bases, and 9 bases separated the two germline ends. Here the CDR3 reads CASSRGGQPQHF. The CDR3 DNA reads TGTGCCAGTAGCCGGGGGGGTCAGCCCCAGCATTTT.

V is TRBV6-5 and J is TRBJ2-7; 7 bases align to TRBD1. The CDR3 covers 15 residues. V lost 4 bases to trimming and J lost 5 bases; unmatched junction nucleotides: 11. From germline, CDR1 is MNHEY and CDR2 SVGAGI. The CDR3: CASSSATGSLNEQYF. CDR3 bases: TGTGCCAGCAGTTCCGCGACAGGGAGCTTGAACGAGCAGTACTTC.

This clone was detected a few times. The rearrangement joins TRBV19 to TRBJ2-7; TRBD2 agrees at 12 bases. Trimming removed 4 bases from V and 6 bases from J; junction bases left unmatched: 4. The CDR3 spans 14 residues. Germline assignment: CDR1 LNHDA and CDR2 SQIVND (reference sequence). CDR3 sequence reads: CASSTTSGRSEQYF. CDR3 in DNA: TGTGCCAGTAGTACGACTAGCGGGAGAAGCGAGCAGTACTTC.

V and J are TRBV5-6 and TRBJ2-5, with D possibly being TRBD1 (6 bases). The DNA end is more similar to TRBJ2-7, so the J call may be wrong. The germline V gene encodes CDR1 SGHDT and CDR2 YYEEEE. The CDR3 totals 14 residues. The CDR3 sequence is CASSLSRGNGEQYF. The CDR3 bases are TGTGCCAGCAGCTTGAGTAGGGGGAACGGCGAGCAGTACTTC.

This chain uses TRBV10-1 with TRBJ2-3; D might be TRBD2 (7 bases). Trimming took 0 bases from V and 6 from J, leaving 13 bases between them. This CDR3 has 15 residues. The germline CDR1 and CDR2 sequences are WNHNN and SYGVQD (reference sequence). In nucleotides, the CDR3 is TGCGCCAGCAGTGAGTCGAGGGGGGGTAGGGATACGCAGTATTTT. This sequence encodes CASSESRGGRDTQYF.